These 27 T cell receptor beta chains share one sample of origin, sequenced in a study of T cells after yellow fever vaccination. TCRdb re-derived calls from the 5' RACE reads in MiXCR, one entry per CDR3 protein. Counted here are 550,000 or so distinct CDR3 sequences, around 21% occurring once; the ten biggest clones make up roughly an eighth. Sample: PBMCs, taken 15 days after the yellow fever booster vaccination. These receptors were obtained from a man aged 25 to 40 who received the YFV17D yellow fever vaccine.

This clonotype was detected a few times. The rearrangement links TRBV6-5 to TRBJ2-1; no clear D gene. Trimming stripped 2 bases from V and 0 bases from J, with 17 bases between. The CDR3 loop spans 18 amino acids. Looked up from germline, CDR1 is MNHEY and CDR2 is SVGAGI. CDR3 sequence reads: CASSYPASSPSSYNEQFF. The CDR3 nucleotides read TGTGCCAGCAGTTACCCCGCGTCTTCTCCAAGCTCCTACAATGAGCAGTTCTTC.

This clonotype has just a few counts. The CDR3 loop is CAIKGGSGGSRSDTQYF. CDR3 nucleotide sequence: TGTGCCATCAAAGGGGGATCCGGGGGTAGCAGGTCAGATACGCAGTATTTT. J is TRBJ2-3 and V is TRBV10-3; D might be TRBD1 or TRBD2, each matching 6 bases. The germline V and J ends were trimmed by 7 bases and 4 bases, with 24 bases remaining between them. Per the germline V gene, CDR1 is ENHRY and CDR2 is SYGVKD. The CDR3 is 17 amino acids.

This clonotype was picked up a small number of times. The chain is built from TRBV29-1 and TRBJ2-6; no clear D. Per germline, CDR1 SQVTM and CDR2 ANQGSEA. CDR3 size: 12 residues. CDR3 protein: CAYSSGANVLTF. DNA of the CDR3: TGCGCTTACAGCTCTGGGGCCAACGTCCTGACTTTC.

This clonotype was detected only a few times. The V call is TRBV5-4, the J call TRBJ2-7, with 8 bases that match TRBD2. Germline values: CDR1 SGHNT, CDR2 YYREEE (reference sequence). CDR3 length: 16 residues. Losses at the gene ends were 0 bases for V and 4 bases for J; bases not matched to a gene: 9. CDR3 sequence reads: CASSLGATGGLYEQYF. The CDR3 region has the DNA TGTGCCAGCAGCTTGGGGGCAACGGGAGGGCTTTACGAGCAGTACTTC.

This clonotype was observed a few times. The V gene is TRBV10-3, the J gene TRBJ2-3; 9 bases fit TRBD1. The CDR3 is 15 amino acids. Germline V gene data show CDR1 as ENHRY and CDR2 as SYGVKD. J gave up 3 bases and V 7 bases, and 8 bases lay outside the gene matches. CDR3 DNA sequence: TGTGCCATCAAGCCCGTGACAGGGGGTACAGATACGCAGTATTTT. Protein: CAIKPVTGGTDTQYF.

This clonotype was seen at least ten times. The rearrangement uses TRBV5-1 and TRBJ2-4, with D perhaps matching TRBD1 (6 bases). Germline CDR1 reads SGHRS; CDR2 reads YFSETQ. Trimming took 0 bases from V and 2 from J, leaving 12 bases between them. The CDR3 is 16 residues long. In DNA, the CDR3 is TGCGCCAGCAGCTTGGTTGCAGGGGAGTCCAAAAACATTCAGTACTTC. Translation gives CASSLVAGESKNIQYF. The complete variable domain, with remaining parts taken from reference TRBV5-1 and TRBJ2-4, reads KAGVTQTPRYLIKTRGQQVTLSCSPISGHRSVSWYQQTPGQGLQFLFEYFSETQRNKGNFPGRFSGRQFSNSRSEMNVSTLELGDSALYLCASSLVAGESKNIQYFGAGTRLSVL.

The chain is built from TRBV5-4 and TRBJ2-1; 7 nucleotides line up with TRBD2. Germline trimming cut 0 bases from V and 0 bases from J; bases unmatched to any gene: 6. Germline V gives CDR1 SGHNT, CDR2 YYREEE (reference sequence). This CDR3 has 17 residues. CDR3 in amino acids: CASSLGAAGPSYNEQFF. CDR3 nucleotides: TGTGCCAGCAGCTTGGGGGCAGCGGGACCCTCCTACAATGAGCAGTTCTTC.

The gene calls are TRBV19 and TRBJ2-1; 12 nucleotides agree with TRBD2. The CDR3 has 13 amino acids. CDR1 is LNHDA, CDR2 SQIVND, per germline (reference sequence). V shed 6 bases and J 10 bases; nucleotides not matched to a gene: 4. The CDR3 spells CASRTSGSWEQFF. CDR3 bases: TGTGCCAGTAGGACTAGCGGGAGCTGGGAGCAGTTCTTC.

V gene TRBV5-1 combines with J gene TRBJ2-1; D tentatively fits TRBD1 or TRBD2 (5 bases each). CDR3 length: 16 amino acids. Per the germline V gene, CDR1 is SGHRS and CDR2 is YFSETQ. Trimming shortened V by 0 bases and J by 2 bases, and 12 bases separated the two germline ends. The CDR3 protein is CASSLGDLGPYNEQFF. The CDR3, as DNA: TGCGCCAGCAGCTTGGGGGACCTGGGACCCTACAATGAGCAGTTCTTC.

A note on this clonotype: A read error may account for a junction end that differs from germline. V and J are TRBV5-1 and TRBJ2-1, with D unresolved. This CDR3 has 12 amino acids. Germline values: CDR1 SGHRS, CDR2 YFSETQ. The CDR3 here is CASSLVGTDAVF. Written as DNA, the CDR3 is TGCGCCAGCAGCTTGGTCGGCACCGACGCCGTCTTC. Full variable domain (remainder filled in from reference TRBV5-1 and TRBJ2-1): KAGVTQTPRYLIKTRGQQVTLSCSPISGHRSVSWYQQTPGQGLQFLFEYFSETQRNKGNFPGRFSGRQFSNSRSEMNVSTLELGDSALYLCASSLVGTDAVFGPGTRLTVL.

The chain has TRBV27 and TRBJ2-7; 7 nucleotides agree with TRBD2. Germline-derived CDR1 and CDR2 are MNHEY and SMNVEV (reference sequence). The CDR3 runs to 14 residues. The ends lost 3 bases at V and 3 bases at J; junction bases unmatched: 5. CDR3 protein: CASSLPGLHYEQYF. The DNA for the CDR3 is TGTGCCAGCAGTTTGCCGGGACTACACTACGAGCAGTACTTC.

This clonotype came up a few times. The chain links TRBV10-3 to TRBJ2-1, with 11 bases aligning to TRBD2. Germline V CDR1 and CDR2: ENHRY, SYGVKD. This CDR3 is built from 14 residues. The junction had 5 bases not matched to a gene; V was cut back by 8 bases and J by 5 bases. This chain's CDR3 is CAIGGTSGNNEQFF. DNA for the CDR3: TGTGCCATCGGAGGGACTAGCGGCAACAATGAGCAGTTCTTC.

This clonotype was counted between two and nine times. J is TRBJ2-4 and V is TRBV7-2, with 7 nucleotides matching TRBD1. CDR3 length: 14 amino acids. After removal of 3 bases from V and 4 bases from J, the junction contained 3 bases not matched to a gene. From germline, CDR1 is SGHTA and CDR2 FQGNSA. CDR3 amino acids: CASSFSTGKNIQYF. The CDR3 DNA is TGTGCCAGCAGCTTCTCGACAGGGAAAAACATTCAGTACTTC.

This clonotype was detected only a few times. The chain has TRBV6-4 and TRBJ2-3; 7 positions agree with TRBD1. The CDR3 totals 16 residues. Germline CDR1 and CDR2: MRHNA and SNTAGT. V gave up 0 bases and J gave up 4 bases; unmatched junction bases: 7. The CDR3 here is CASSDSRSGGADTQYF. In nucleotides, the CDR3 is TGTGCCAGCAGTGACTCGCGGTCAGGGGGTGCAGATACGCAGTATTTT.

The chain joins TRBV7-9 to TRBJ2-6; D unclear. Germline-derived CDR1 and CDR2 are SEHNR and FQNEAQ (reference sequence). The CDR3 runs to 17 residues. V shed 5 bases and J shed 0 bases, with 14 bases lying between them. The CDR3, as DNA: TGTGCCAGCAGCCGACTCGCTCTGAGCTCTGGGGCCAACGTCCTGACTTTC. Translating gives CASSRLALSSGANVLTF.

This clonotype was found a few times. The V call is TRBV29-1, the J call TRBJ2-3; 8 nucleotides line up with TRBD2. J gave up 4 bases and V 4 bases, and 7 bases lay outside the gene matches. The CDR3 has 14 residues. Germline CDR1 is SQVTM and CDR2 is ANQGSEA. The CDR3 is CSVGSGSRSDTQYF. CDR3 sequence (DNA): TGCAGCGTTGGAAGCGGGAGTAGATCAGATACGCAGTATTTT.

This clonotype was seen more than once but under ten times. The chain recombines TRBV29-1 with TRBJ1-1; D is unresolved. Germline values: CDR1 SQVTM, CDR2 ANQGSEA. The CDR3 runs to 11 residues. Trimming removed 7 bases from V and 0 bases from J, with 6 bases in between. CDR3 region: CSAEMNTEAFF. CDR3 in DNA: TGCAGCGCTGAGATGAACACTGAAGCTTTCTTT.

This clonotype was seen a handful of times. This chain joins TRBV7-8 and TRBJ2-5, with no clear D. The V end was cut by 8 bases, the J end by 5 bases, with 6 bases between. This CDR3 contains 10 residues. Per the germline V gene, CDR1 is SGHVS and CDR2 is FQNEAQ. CDR3 in amino acids: CASFSETQYF. The DNA of the CDR3 is TGTGCCAGCTTTAGTGAGACCCAGTACTTC.

The chain combines TRBV7-2 with TRBJ2-7, with 8 bases aligning to TRBD2. The CDR3 contains 17 residues. CDR1 and CDR2 from the germline V gene are SGHTA and FQGNSA. The V gene end was trimmed by 0 bases and the J gene end by 1 base; junction bases not matched to a gene: 8. The CDR3 protein is CASSLATTSGRSYEQYF. CDR3 DNA sequence: TGTGCCAGCAGCTTAGCGACTACTAGCGGCAGGTCCTACGAGCAGTACTTC.

This chain connects TRBV5-1 to TRBJ2-2, with 10 positions matching TRBD2. CDR1 and CDR2 (germline): SGHRS, YFSETQ. V gave up 2 bases and J gave up 1 base; unmatched junction bases: 2. The CDR3 has 16 residues. The CDR3 DNA reads TGCGCCAGCAGCTTACTAGCGGGGTGGAACACCGGGGAGCTGTTTTTT. Translating gives CASSLLAGWNTGELFF. Full variable domain (outside the CDR3, taken from reference TRBV5-1 and TRBJ2-2): KAGVTQTPRYLIKTRGQQVTLSCSPISGHRSVSWYQQTPGQGLQFLFEYFSETQRNKGNFPGRFSGRQFSNSRSEMNVSTLELGDSALYLCASSLLAGWNTGELFFGEGSRLTVL.

The chain joins TRBV20-1 to TRBJ2-7; D might be TRBD1 (6 bases). Germline CDR1 reads DFQATT; CDR2 reads SNEGSKA (reference sequence). V lost 6 bases to trimming and J lost 4 bases, with 13 bases between them. This CDR3 is 12 amino acids long. This CDR3 reads CSASGTNYEQYF. CDR3 DNA: TGCAGTGCCTCAGGGACAAATTACGAGCAGTACTTC.

The chain couples TRBV10-3 to TRBJ2-3; D might be TRBD2 (6 bases). The V end was cut by 0 bases, the J end by 1 base, with 11 bases between. Germline V lookup: CDR1 ENHRY, CDR2 SYGVKD. The CDR3 is 16 residues long. CDR3 DNA: TGTGCCATCAGTGAGTCGGCGGGACGGGGCACAGATACGCAGTATTTT. Its protein product is CAISESAGRGTDTQYF.

This clonotype has only a few counts. The chain is built from TRBV28 and TRBJ2-7, with a tentative D call TRBD2 (6 bases). Trimming shortened V by 2 bases and J by 7 bases, and 15 bases separated the two germline ends. This CDR3 region has 14 residues. Germline lookup yields CDR1 MDHEN and CDR2 SYDVKM. CDR3 loop: CASSLMRREDEQYF. Written as DNA, the CDR3 is TGTGCCAGCAGTTTAATGCGCAGGGAGGATGAGCAGTACTTC.

CDR3 DNA: TGCAGTGCTAGGGGGGCGGCCCACACGGAGACCCAGTACTTC. This codes for CSARGAAHTETQYF. The rearrangement links TRBV20-1 to TRBJ2-5, with D possibly TRBD1 on 6 matching bases. Trimming removed 3 bases at V and 5 bases at J, with 16 bases between. The CDR3 totals 14 residues. CDR1 and CDR2 (germline): DFQATT, SNEGSKA (reference sequence).

In this sample, this clonotype turned up a few times. V and J are TRBV7-2 and TRBJ2-7, with D unresolved. Germline V lookup: CDR1 SGHTA, CDR2 FQGNSA. The CDR3 contains 13 residues. Trimming removed 2 bases at V and 5 bases at J, with 10 bases between. The chain's CDR3 is CASSLSTVNEQYF. In DNA, the CDR3 is TGTGCCAGCAGCTTATCTACTGTGAACGAGCAGTACTTC.

This clonotype was observed a handful of times. V is TRBV2 and J is TRBJ2-3; the match to TRBD2 covers 7 bases. Losses at the gene ends were 3 bases for V and 0 bases for J; bases not matched to a gene: 6. The CDR3 is 16 residues long. Germline V CDR1 and CDR2: SNHLY, FYNNEI. CDR3 sequence (DNA): TGTGCCAGCAGTGAGTTGACTAGCCCTAGCACAGATACGCAGTATTTT. Amino acids: CASSELTSPSTDTQYF.

This clonotype was detected a few times. The J gene is TRBJ2-6, the V gene TRBV5-1, with D perhaps matching TRBD1 (5 bases). V gave up 2 bases and J gave up 0 bases, with 12 bases separating them. Germline CDR1 reads SGHRS; CDR2 reads YFSETQ. The CDR3 is 17 amino acids. CDR3 sequence reads: CASSFTGTSSGANVLTF. The CDR3 DNA reads as TGCGCCAGCAGCTTCACAGGAACCTCCTCTGGGGCCAACGTCCTGACTTTC.